One and the same sample provided the 27 T cell receptor beta chains below, sequenced in a study of cytomegalovirus exposure and HLA in healthy donors. The PCR made use of 60 Vbeta and 13 Jbeta primers. Here immunoSEQ multiplex PCR was the method, and the copy in TCRdb shows in-frame clones only, minus some. There are about 83,000 clones in the sample; 81% occur only once, and around 1.8% lies in the top ten. The specimen sequenced was PBMCs. All receptors derive from a young woman in good health and CMV-seronegative.

The chain uses TRBV11-2 and TRBJ1-4, with D perhaps matching TRBD1 (5 bases). CDR3 length: 15 amino acids. V gave up 2 bases and J gave up 7 bases, with 14 bases separating them. The germline V gene has CDR1 SGHAT and CDR2 FQNNGV. The CDR3 is CASSLFQGGGEKLFF. CDR3 sequence (DNA): TGTGCCAGCAGCTTATTCCAGGGAGGTGGTGAAAAACTGTTTTTT.

This clone was seen a handful of times. J is TRBJ1-2 and V is TRBV7-8; the D is unclear. The V end lost 5 bases, the J end lost 6 bases, and 19 bases lay between the germline ends. Germline V gene lookup returns CDR1 SGHVS and CDR2 FQNEAQ. The CDR3 contains 15 residues. In nucleotides, the CDR3 is TGTGCCAGCAGCGCTAGCTTAGTGCTCGGGGATGGCTACACCTTC. This gives the protein CASSASLVLGDGYTF.

In its sample, this clone was seen a few times. The chain joins TRBV28 to TRBJ1-4; D call uncertain. Between the trimmed V and J ends, which lost 6 bases and 8 bases, there was a span of 16 bases. This CDR3 is 14 amino acids long. Germline V gene lookup returns CDR1 MDHEN and CDR2 SYDVKM. The CDR3 DNA sequence: TGTGCCAGCAGCGGCCGGAGGATTCCCGAAAAACTGTTTTTT. Translation: CASSGRRIPEKLFF.

This chain links TRBV5-5 with TRBJ2-5; TRBD2 matches 9 bases. The CDR3 extends over 17 amino acids. V was pared by 0 bases and J by 5 bases, with 11 bases of the junction left unmatched. From germline, CDR1 is SGHKS and CDR2 YYEKEE (reference sequence). For the CDR3, the DNA is TGTGCCAGCAGCTTGGTTGCTAGCGGGAACACAGGGGAGACCCAGTACTTC. This gives the protein CASSLVASGNTGETQYF.

Only a few counts were recorded for this clone. The gene calls are TRBV14 and TRBJ2-5; D remains ambiguous. This CDR3 is 14 amino acids long. Germline V gene lookup returns CDR1 SGHDN and CDR2 FVKESK. V lost 4 bases and J lost 1, with 10 bases in between. The CDR3 coding sequence is TGTGCCAGCAGCCTTCAGGTGTTCCAAGAGACCCAGTACTTC. Residues: CASSLQVFQETQYF. Variable domain in full (rest from reference TRBV14 and TRBJ2-5): EAGVTQFPSHSVIEKGQTVTLRCDPISGHDNLYWYRRVMGKEIKFLLHFVKESKQDESGMPNNRFLAERTGGTYSTLKVQPAELEDSGVYFCASSLQVFQETQYFGPGTRLLVL.

CDR3 region: CASSKLGGELFF. CDR3 nucleotides: TGTGCCAGCAGTAAGCTCGGCGGGGAGCTGTTTTTT. This rearrangement joins TRBV25-1 to TRBJ2-2; the D is unclear. Germline V lookup: CDR1 MGHDK, CDR2 SYGVNS. V lost 5 bases to trimming and J lost 7 bases, with 8 bases between them. CDR3 length: 12 residues.

The chain combines TRBV10-3 with TRBJ1-5; no clear D gene. V lost 6 bases, J lost 0 bases, and 6 bases lay in between. The CDR3 spans 13 residues. Germline-derived CDR1 and CDR2 are ENHRY and SYGVKD. Here the CDR3 reads CAIRADSNQPQHF. CDR3 nucleotide sequence: TGTGCCATCAGGGCGGATAGCAATCAGCCCCAGCATTTT.

The J gene is TRBJ1-2, the V gene TRBV7-9; weak D call: TRBD1 (6 bases). With 5 bases removed from V and 2 bases from J, the gap between germline ends came to 15 bases. Looked up from germline, CDR1 is SEHNR and CDR2 is FQNEAQ (reference sequence). This CDR3 region has 15 residues. CDR3 nucleotides: TGTGCCAGCAGCCTCGGCGGGGGGGCGAACTATGGCTACACCTTC. Translating it yields CASSLGGGANYGYTF.

The V and J genes are TRBV7-3 and TRBJ1-2; D remains ambiguous. The CDR3 spans 13 residues. The V end was cut by 5 bases, the J end by 4 bases, with 11 bases between. CDR1 is SGHTA and CDR2 is FQGTGA in the germline V gene. The CDR3: CASSPDGIYGYTF. The CDR3 region has the DNA TGTGCCAGCAGCCCGGACGGGATCTATGGCTACACCTTC. The full variable domain, rest sourced from reference TRBV7-3 and TRBJ1-2, is GAGVSQTPSNKVTEKGKYVELRCDPISGHTALYWYRQSLGQGPEFLIYFQGTGAADDSGLPNDRFFAVRPEGSVSTLKIQRTERGDSAVYLCASSPDGIYGYTFGSGTRLTVV.

The V call is TRBV5-4, the J call TRBJ2-5; the D gene is possibly TRBD2 (6 bases). Trimming cost V 1 base and J 5 bases, with 9 bases left between them. The CDR3 length is 13 residues. The germline gives CDR1 SGHNT, CDR2 YYREEE (reference sequence). The CDR3 is CASSLRGLETQYF. For the CDR3, the DNA is TGTGCCAGCAGCTTGCGGGGGTTGGAGACCCAGTACTTC.

A single count supports this clone. The chain carries TRBV5-1 and TRBJ1-1, with 8 nucleotides matching TRBD1. Germline V gives CDR1 SGHRS, CDR2 YFSETQ. J gave up 7 bases and V 4 bases, and 15 bases lay outside the gene matches. The CDR3 runs to 16 residues. Here the CDR3 DNA reads TGCGCCAGCAGCAACGCGCGGGACAGGTCTTGGGATGAAGCTTTCTTT. Amino acids: CASSNARDRSWDEAFF.

The rearrangement joins TRBV15 to TRBJ2-3, with TRBD2 matching 7 bases. V was pared by 0 bases and J by 4 bases, with 13 bases of the junction left unmatched. Looked up from germline, CDR1 is LNHNV and CDR2 is YYDKDF (reference sequence). This CDR3 region has 18 residues. The DNA of the CDR3 is TGTGCCACCAGCAGAGATCCGGGTGGACTAGTTAGTGCAGATACGCAGTATTTT. Translating gives CATSRDPGGLVSADTQYF.

The sample holds one count of this clone. The chain couples TRBV7-9 to TRBJ2-1; no clear D. Trimming shortened V by 1 base and J by 2 bases, and 6 bases separated the two germline ends. Germline V gives CDR1 SEHNR, CDR2 FQNEAQ (reference sequence). The length of the CDR3 is 14 residues. The CDR3, as DNA: TGTGCCAGCAGCTTAGAGGCGGCCTACAATGAGCAGTTCTTC. It codes for CASSLEAAYNEQFF. The whole variable domain, remainder taken from reference TRBV7-9 and TRBJ2-1, is DTGVSQNPRHKITKRGQNVTFRCDPISEHNRLYWYRQTLGQGPEFLTYFQNEAQLEKSRLLSDRFSAERPKGSFSTLEIQRTEQGDSAMYLCASSLEAAYNEQFFGPGTRLTVL.

The J gene is TRBJ2-5, the V gene TRBV28; maybe TRBD1 (5 bases). The length of the CDR3 is 17 residues. CDR1 and CDR2 (germline): MDHEN, SYDVKM. Trimming shortened V by 3 bases and J by 5 bases, and 22 bases separated the two germline ends. In DNA form, the CDR3 reads TGTGCCAGCAGTTTCCTAGGGGCGCAATACGGTTGGGAGACCCAGTACTTC. Encoded protein: CASSFLGAQYGWETQYF.

The chain combines TRBV7-3 with TRBJ2-5; 12 nucleotides align to TRBD2. This CDR3 is built from 16 residues. The J segment lost 3 bases and the V segment lost 2 bases, leaving 4 bases of the junction unmatched. CDR1 is SGHTA, CDR2 FQGTGA, per germline. CDR3 sequence (DNA): TGTGCCAGCAGCTTACGACTAGCGGGAGCGGAAGAGACCCAGTACTTC. Translation gives CASSLRLAGAEETQYF. Full variable domain (rest looked up from reference TRBV7-3 and TRBJ2-5): GAGVSQTPSNKVTEKGKYVELRCDPISGHTALYWYRQSLGQGPEFLIYFQGTGAADDSGLPNDRFFAVRPEGSVSTLKIQRTERGDSAVYLCASSLRLAGAEETQYFGPGTRLLVL.

The rearrangement links TRBV7-9 to TRBJ1-1, with 7 positions matching TRBD1. Looked up from germline, CDR1 is SEHNR and CDR2 is FQNEAQ (reference sequence). The CDR3 length is 14 residues. With 3 bases clipped from V and 0 bases from J, the junction kept 1 base outside the gene matches. This chain's CDR3 is CASSLGQLNTEAFF. The CDR3 DNA sequence: TGTGCCAGCAGCTTGGGACAGCTGAACACTGAAGCTTTCTTT.

V gene TRBV11-2 combines with J gene TRBJ1-5; 7 nucleotides agree with TRBD1. V was pared by 1 base and J by 5 bases, with 5 bases of the junction left unmatched. CDR3 size: 15 residues. CDR1 is SGHAT and CDR2 is FQNNGV in the germline V gene. The CDR3, as DNA: TGTGCCAGCAGCTTAGGACAGGGTTCGCATCAGCCCCAGCATTTT. Protein: CASSLGQGSHQPQHF.

The gene calls are TRBV7-2 and TRBJ1-2; 7 bases align to TRBD1. This CDR3 is 16 amino acids long. The germline CDR1 and CDR2 sequences are SGHTA and FQGNSA. V was pared by 2 bases and J by 2 bases, with 8 bases of the junction left unmatched. The CDR3 reads CASSLSRLGQNYGYTF. The DNA for the CDR3 is TGTGCCAGCAGCTTATCTCGTTTGGGACAGAACTATGGCTACACCTTC.

This clone was seen more than once but under ten times. The chain has TRBV5-1 and TRBJ2-1; 9 positions agree with TRBD2. The CDR3 is 16 amino acids. Trimming cost V 3 bases and J 5 bases; bases outside gene matches: 9. Looked up from germline, CDR1 is SGHRS and CDR2 is YFSETQ. The CDR3 coding sequence is TGCGCCAGCAGCTCCACGTGGGCTAGCGGGGACAATGAGCAGTTCTTC. Translating gives CASSSTWASGDNEQFF.

The chain couples TRBV9 to TRBJ2-7; 9 nucleotides align to TRBD2. V gave up 1 base and J gave up 7 bases; unmatched junction bases: 12. In germline, CDR1 is SGDLS, CDR2 YYNGEE. The CDR3 extends over 16 amino acids. The CDR3 DNA sequence: TGTGCCAGCAGCGTAAATAGCGGGAGTAGTAGAGGTGAGCAGTACTTC. Its protein is CASSVNSGSSRGEQYF.

This rearrangement joins TRBV5-1 to TRBJ1-4, with 8 positions matching TRBD1. Germline assignment: CDR1 SGHRS and CDR2 YFSETQ. J lost 5 bases, V lost 4 bases, and 7 bases had no gene match. The CDR3 covers 15 residues. This chain's CDR3 is CASSPQGVTNEKLFF. The CDR3 DNA follows: TGCGCCAGCAGCCCACAGGGGGTCACGAATGAAAAACTGTTTTTT.

V is TRBV5-6 and J is TRBJ2-7, with 9 nucleotides matching TRBD1. The J segment lost 7 bases and the V segment lost 2 bases, leaving 4 bases of the junction unmatched. Germline values: CDR1 SGHDT, CDR2 YYEEEE. CDR3 length: 13 amino acids. CDR3 DNA: TGTGCCAGCAGCTTACGACAGGGGGGAGAGCAGTACTTC. This gives the protein CASSLRQGGEQYF.

The V call is TRBV7-9, the J call TRBJ2-5, with D perhaps TRBD2 (6 bases). CDR1 SEHNR and CDR2 FQNEAQ come from the germline V gene (reference sequence). Trimming removed 3 bases from V and 3 bases from J, with 11 bases in between. The CDR3 loop spans 14 amino acids. The CDR3 nucleotides are TGTGCCAGCAGCTTCGTGGGCGGGGAAGAGACCCAGTACTTC. This gives the protein CASSFVGGEETQYF.

The chain is built from TRBV14 and TRBJ2-5; TRBD1 is a possible D gene (6 bases). V shed 4 bases and J shed 1 base, with 13 bases lying between them. Germline CDR1 SGHDN, CDR2 FVKESK. The CDR3 covers 15 residues. The CDR3 region has the DNA TGTGCCAGCAGCCCCAGGACAGAGACCCAAGAGACCCAGTACTTC. Its translation is CASSPRTETQETQYF.

This clone occurred a few times. V gene TRBV6-1 combines with J gene TRBJ2-1; the D is unclear. V lost 2 bases and J lost 0, with 8 bases in between. Germline V gene data show CDR1 as MNHNS and CDR2 as SASEGT. The CDR3 sequence is 15 residues long. This CDR3 is CASSELSGSYNEQFF. CDR3 coding DNA: TGTGCCAGCAGTGAATTGAGTGGCTCCTACAATGAGCAGTTCTTC.

The genes are TRBV11-1 and TRBJ1-1; D unresolved. Germline V gene sequence: CDR1 SGHAT, CDR2 FQDESV (reference sequence). This CDR3 comprises 13 residues. V was shortened by 0 bases and J by 6 bases, with 8 bases between the two germline ends. CDR3 coding DNA: TGTGCCAGCAGCTTAGCGGCAATGGCTGAAGCTTTCTTT. This encodes CASSLAAMAEAFF.

Worth noting for this clone: An end of the junction differs from the germline gene, which may be a read error. The J gene is TRBJ2-5, the V gene TRBV7-7; tentative D call: TRBD2 (7 bases). The CDR3 totals 14 residues. CDR1 is SSHAT, CDR2 FNYEAQ, per germline (reference sequence). CDR3 DNA: TGTGCTAGCAGCTTAGGTCGGGGGGCAGAGACCCAGTACTTC. Translating it yields CASSLGRGAETQYF.